Below, one T cell receptor (beta chain) is given with its context. Its specificity is unknown. Sequenced by immunoSEQ multiplex PCR; TCRdb stores in-frame clones only, minus some. The table has about 100,000 clones, about 89% seen once. This specimen belongs to a study of T cell responses to AZD1222 COVID-19 vaccine. In the study overall: Second-dose groups at about 4 or about 12 weeks were pooled. Study-level findings and limits: Sampling captured repertoires only after the peak T cell response. There were mostly white British donors and more females than males, and clonal diversity was possibly underestimated. Spike-specific TCR breadth and depth were elevated following two AZD1222 doses.

The sequenced sample was peripheral blood, obtained on day 0 of AZD1222 vaccination. This receptor was obtained from an adult in good health.

CDR3 nucleotides: TGTGCCACTTTGGGCAGGGCAGGCACTGAAGCTTTCTTT. Translated: CATLGRAGTEAFF. The chain is built from TRBV19 and TRBJ1-1; D possibly corresponds to TRBD1 (5 bases). CDR3 length: 13 residues. V was pared by 10 bases and J by 4 bases, with 16 bases between. The V gene's germline CDR1 is LNHDA and CDR2 SQIVND (reference sequence).